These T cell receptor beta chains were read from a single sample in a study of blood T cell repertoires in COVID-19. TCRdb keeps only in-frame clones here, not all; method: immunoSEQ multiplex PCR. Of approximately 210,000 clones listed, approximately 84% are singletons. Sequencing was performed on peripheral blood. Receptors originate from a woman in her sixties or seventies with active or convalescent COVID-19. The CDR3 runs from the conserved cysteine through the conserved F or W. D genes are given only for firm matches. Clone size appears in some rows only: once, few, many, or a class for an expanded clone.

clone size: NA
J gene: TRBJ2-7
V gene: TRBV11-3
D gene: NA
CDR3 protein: CASSLRGEQYF
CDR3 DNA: TGTGCCAGCAGCTTACGAGGCGAGCAGTACTTC

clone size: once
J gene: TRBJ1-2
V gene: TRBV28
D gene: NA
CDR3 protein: CASDRGRGHGYTF
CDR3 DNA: TGTGCCAGCGATAGGGGTAGGGGCCATGGCTACACCTTC

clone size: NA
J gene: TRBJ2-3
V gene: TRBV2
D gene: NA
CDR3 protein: CASSFRADSTDTQYF
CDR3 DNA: TGTGCCAGCTCCTTCAGGGCCGATTCCACAGATACGCAGTATTTT

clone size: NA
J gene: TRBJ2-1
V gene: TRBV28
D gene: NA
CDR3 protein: CASGAGYNEQFF
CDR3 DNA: TGTGCCAGCGGCGCAGGCTACAATGAGCAGTTCTTC

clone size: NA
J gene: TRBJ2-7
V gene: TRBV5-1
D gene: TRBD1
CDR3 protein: CASSLPGTGVREQYF
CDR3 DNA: TGCGCCAGCAGCTTACCCGGGACAGGGGTCCGCGAGCAGTACTTC

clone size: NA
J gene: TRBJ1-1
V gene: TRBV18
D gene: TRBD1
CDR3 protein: CASSPATGRGTEAFF
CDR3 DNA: TGTGCCAGCTCACCCGCGACAGGGCGCGGCACTGAAGCTTTCTTT

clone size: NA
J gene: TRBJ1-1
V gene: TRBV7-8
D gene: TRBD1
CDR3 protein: CASSRQGALNTEAFF
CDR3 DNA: TGTGCCAGCAGCAGACAGGGCGCACTGAACACTGAAGCTTTCTTT

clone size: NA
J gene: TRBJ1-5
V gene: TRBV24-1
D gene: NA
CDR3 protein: CATSSDRFNQPQHF
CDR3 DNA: TGTGCCACCAGTTCAGACAGGTTCAATCAGCCCCAGCATTTT

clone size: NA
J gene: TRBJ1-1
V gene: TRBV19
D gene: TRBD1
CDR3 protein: CASSTTGAGNTEAFF
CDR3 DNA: TGTGCCAGTAGTACGACAGGGGCCGGTAACACTGAAGCTTTCTTT

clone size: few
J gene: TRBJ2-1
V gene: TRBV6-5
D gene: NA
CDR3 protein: CASRDSLNEQFF
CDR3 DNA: TGTGCCAGCAGGGACTCCCTGAATGAGCAGTTCTTC

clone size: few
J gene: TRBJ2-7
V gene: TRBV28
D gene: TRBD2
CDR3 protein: CASSLGSGSYYEQYF
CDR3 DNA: TGTGCCAGCAGTTTGGGGAGCGGGAGCTACTACGAGCAGTACTTC

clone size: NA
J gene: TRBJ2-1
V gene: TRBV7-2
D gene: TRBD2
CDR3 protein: CASSKGGGSGRNNEQFF
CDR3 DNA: TGTGCCAGCAGCAAAGGCGGGGGGTCGGGGCGAAACAATGAGCAGTTCTTC

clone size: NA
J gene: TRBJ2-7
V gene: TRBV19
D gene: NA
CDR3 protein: CASSRTPSSYEQYF
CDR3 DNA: TGTGCCAGTAGTAGGACACCCTCGTCCTACGAGCAGTACTTC

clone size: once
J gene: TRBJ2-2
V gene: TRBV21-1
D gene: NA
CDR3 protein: CASSKVELLNTGELFF
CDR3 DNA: TGTGCCAGCAGCAAAGTGGAGCTACTGAACACCGGGGAGCTGTTTTTT

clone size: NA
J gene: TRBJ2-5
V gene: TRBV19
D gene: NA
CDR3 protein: CASSPGTRNGVSQYF
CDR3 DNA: TGTGCCAGTAGTCCCGGGACTCGTAACGGGGTGAGCCAGTACTTC

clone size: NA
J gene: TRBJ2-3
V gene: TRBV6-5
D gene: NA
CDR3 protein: CASSSTGVSDTQYF
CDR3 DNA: TGTGCCAGCAGTTCTACGGGAGTGTCAGATACGCAGTATTTT

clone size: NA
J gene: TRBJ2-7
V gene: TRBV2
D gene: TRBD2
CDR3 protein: CASRNLAESYEQYF
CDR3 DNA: TGTGCCAGCAGGAATCTAGCGGAGAGCTACGAGCAGTACTTC

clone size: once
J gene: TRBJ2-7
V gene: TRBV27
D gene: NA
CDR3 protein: CASSEERGPYEQYF
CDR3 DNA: TGTGCCAGCAGTGAGGAACGCGGGCCCTACGAGCAGTACTTC

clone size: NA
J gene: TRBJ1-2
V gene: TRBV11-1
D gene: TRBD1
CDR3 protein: CASSFRQGHYGYTF
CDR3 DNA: TGTGCCAGCAGCTTCCGACAGGGCCACTATGGCTACACCTTC

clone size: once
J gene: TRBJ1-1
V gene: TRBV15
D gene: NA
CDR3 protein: CATSRGHSNTEAFF
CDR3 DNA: TGTGCCACCAGCAGGGGCCATTCGAACACTGAAGCTTTCTTT

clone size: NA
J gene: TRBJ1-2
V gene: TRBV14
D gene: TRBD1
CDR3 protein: CASSQGGTAMRYGYTF
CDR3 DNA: TGTGCCAGCAGCCAAGGGGGGACAGCGATGCGCTATGGCTACACCTTC

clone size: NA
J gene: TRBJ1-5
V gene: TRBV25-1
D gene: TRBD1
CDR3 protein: CASRQTGANQPQHF
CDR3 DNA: TGTGCCAGCAGACAGACAGGGGCCAATCAGCCCCAGCATTTT

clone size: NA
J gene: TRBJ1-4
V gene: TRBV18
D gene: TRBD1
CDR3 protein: CASSPPGQETATNEKLFF
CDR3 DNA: TGTGCCAGCTCACCACCGGGACAGGAAACCGCCACTAATGAAAAACTGTTTTTT

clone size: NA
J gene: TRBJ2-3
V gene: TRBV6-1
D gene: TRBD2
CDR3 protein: CASSEGLAGGSDTQYF
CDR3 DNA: TGTGCCAGCAGTGAAGGACTAGCGGGAGGGTCAGATACGCAGTATTTT

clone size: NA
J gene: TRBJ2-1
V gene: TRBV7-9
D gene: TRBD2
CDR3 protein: CAVGGREGNNEQFF
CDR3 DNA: TGTGCCGTCGGTGGGCGGGAGGGCAACAATGAGCAGTTCTTC

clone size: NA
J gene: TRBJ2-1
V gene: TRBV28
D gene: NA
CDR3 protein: CASSLGGGGPNEQFF
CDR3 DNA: TGTGCCAGCAGTTTAGGGGGAGGCGGGCCTAATGAGCAGTTCTTC

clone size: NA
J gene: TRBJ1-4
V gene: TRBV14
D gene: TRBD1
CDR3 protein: CASSQVRPTGRLEKLFF
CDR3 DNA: TGTGCCAGCAGCCAAGTCCGTCCGACAGGGAGACTGGAAAAACTGTTTTTT

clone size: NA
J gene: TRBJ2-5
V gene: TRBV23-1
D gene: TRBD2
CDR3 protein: CASSQLRLGGRGETQYF
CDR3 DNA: TGCGCCAGCAGTCAATTGAGGCTAGGCGGGAGGGGTGAGACCCAGTACTTC

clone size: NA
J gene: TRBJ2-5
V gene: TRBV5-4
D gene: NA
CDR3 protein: CASSAQGQGTQYF
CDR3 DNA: TGTGCCAGCAGCGCCCAGGGGCAGGGGACCCAGTACTTC

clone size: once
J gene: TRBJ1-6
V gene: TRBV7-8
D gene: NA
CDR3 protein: CASSLVGAADNSPLHF
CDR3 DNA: TGTGCCAGCAGCTTAGTGGGGGCAGCGGATAATTCACCCCTCCACTTT

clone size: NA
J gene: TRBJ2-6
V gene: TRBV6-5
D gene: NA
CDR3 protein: CASSYSSGANVLTF
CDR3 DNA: TGTGCCAGCAGTTATAGTTCTGGGGCCAACGTCCTGACTTTC

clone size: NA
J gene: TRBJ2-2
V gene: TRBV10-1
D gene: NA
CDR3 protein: CATSSSLAGELFF
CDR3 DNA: TGCGCCACGAGTTCGTCCCTAGCCGGGGAGCTGTTTTTT

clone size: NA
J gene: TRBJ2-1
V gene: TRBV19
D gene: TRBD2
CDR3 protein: CASSALKAGGSYEQFF
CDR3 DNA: TGTGCCAGTAGTGCCCTCAAGGCGGGAGGTTCGTATGAGCAGTTCTTC

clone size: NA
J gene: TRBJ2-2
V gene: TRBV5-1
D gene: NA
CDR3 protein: CASSLAVAANTGELFF
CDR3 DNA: TGCGCCAGCAGCTTGGCCGTAGCGGCGAACACCGGGGAGCTGTTTTTT

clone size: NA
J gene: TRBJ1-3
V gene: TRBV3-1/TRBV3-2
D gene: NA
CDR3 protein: CASSRTRGPGNTIYF
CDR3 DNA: TGTGCCAGCAGCCGGACGCGGGGGCCTGGAAACACCATATATTTT

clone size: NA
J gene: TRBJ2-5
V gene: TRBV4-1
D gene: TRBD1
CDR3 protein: CASSTQGSGETQYF
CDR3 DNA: TGCGCCAGCAGCACACAGGGGTCGGGAGAGACCCAGTACTTC

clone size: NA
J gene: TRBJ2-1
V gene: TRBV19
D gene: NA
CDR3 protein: CASSIRNYNEQFF
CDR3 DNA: TGTGCCAGTAGTATCAGAAACTACAATGAGCAGTTCTTC

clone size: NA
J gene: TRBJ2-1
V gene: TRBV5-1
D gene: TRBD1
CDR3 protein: CASSPRGQGIDEQFF
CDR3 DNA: TGCGCCAGCAGCCCGAGGGGACAGGGTATCGATGAGCAGTTCTTC

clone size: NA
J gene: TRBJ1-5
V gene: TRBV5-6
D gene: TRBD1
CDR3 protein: CASSFRTGNPVNQPQHF
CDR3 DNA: TGTGCCAGCAGCTTCCGGACAGGGAATCCAGTCAATCAGCCCCAGCATTTT

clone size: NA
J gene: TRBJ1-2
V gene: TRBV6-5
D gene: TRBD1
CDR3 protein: CATRTGGYGYTF
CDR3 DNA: TGTGCCACCCGGACAGGGGGATATGGCTACACCTTC

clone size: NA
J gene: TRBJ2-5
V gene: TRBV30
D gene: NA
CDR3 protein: CAWSEGSGGGETQYF
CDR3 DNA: TGTGCCTGGAGTGAAGGGAGTGGGGGAGGAGAGACCCAGTACTTC

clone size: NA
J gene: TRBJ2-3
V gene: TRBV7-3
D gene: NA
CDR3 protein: CASSRHGQGGDTQYF
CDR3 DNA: TGTGCCAGCAGCCGCCACGGGCAGGGGGGAGATACGCAGTATTTT

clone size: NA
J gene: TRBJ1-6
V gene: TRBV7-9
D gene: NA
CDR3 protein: CASSSGGQARINSPLHF
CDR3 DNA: TGTGCCAGCAGCTCGGGAGGGCAGGCAAGAATTAATTCACCCCTCCACTTT

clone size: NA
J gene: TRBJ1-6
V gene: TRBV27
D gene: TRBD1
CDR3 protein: CASGGTGAVGSPLHF
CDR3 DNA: TGTGCCAGCGGTGGGACAGGAGCTGTCGGGTCACCCCTCCACTTT

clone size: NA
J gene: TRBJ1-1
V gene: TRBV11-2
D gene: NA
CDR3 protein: CASSPRAGNTEAFF
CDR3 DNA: TGTGCCAGCAGCCCACGAGCTGGGAACACTGAAGCTTTCTTT

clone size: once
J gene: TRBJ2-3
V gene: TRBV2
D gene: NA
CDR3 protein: CASSLMGRSSTDTQYF
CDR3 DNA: TGTGCCAGCAGTCTAATGGGGCGATCTAGCACAGATACGCAGTATTTT

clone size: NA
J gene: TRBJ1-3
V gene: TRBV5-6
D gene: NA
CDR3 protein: CASSPWATLSSGNTIYF
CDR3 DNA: TGTGCCAGCAGTCCTTGGGCCACTTTAAGCTCTGGAAACACCATATATTTT

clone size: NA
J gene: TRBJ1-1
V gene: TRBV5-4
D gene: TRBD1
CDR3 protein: CASSLGDRAITEAFF
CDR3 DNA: TGTGCCAGCAGCTTAGGAGACAGGGCGATCACTGAAGCTTTCTTT

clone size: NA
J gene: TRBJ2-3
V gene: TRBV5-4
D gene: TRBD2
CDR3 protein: CASSLVASGRGDTQYF
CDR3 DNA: TGTGCCAGCAGCTTGGTGGCTAGCGGGAGGGGGGATACGCAGTATTTT

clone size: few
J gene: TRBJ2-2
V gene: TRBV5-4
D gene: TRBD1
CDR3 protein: CASSFGQEYTGELFF
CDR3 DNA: TGTGCCAGCAGTTTCGGACAGGAATACACCGGGGAGCTGTTTTTT

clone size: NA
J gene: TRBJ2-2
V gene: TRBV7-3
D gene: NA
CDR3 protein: CASSFGVNTGELFF
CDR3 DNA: TGTGCCAGCAGCTTCGGGGTCAACACCGGGGAGCTGTTTTTT

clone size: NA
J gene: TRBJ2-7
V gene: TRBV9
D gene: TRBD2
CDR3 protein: CASSVGVLADEQYF
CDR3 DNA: TGTGCCAGCAGCGTAGGTGTACTAGCGGACGAGCAGTACTTC

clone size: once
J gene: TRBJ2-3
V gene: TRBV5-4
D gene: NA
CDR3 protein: CASSLLLATDTQYF
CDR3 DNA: TGTGCCAGCAGCTTGCTACTAGCCACGGATACGCAGTATTTT

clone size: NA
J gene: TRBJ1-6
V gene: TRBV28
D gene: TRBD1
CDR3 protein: CASSRQGASGSPLHF
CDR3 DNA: TGTGCCAGCAGTCGACAGGGGGCGAGTGGTTCACCCCTCCACTTT

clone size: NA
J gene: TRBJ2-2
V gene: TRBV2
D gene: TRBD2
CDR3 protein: CASSAVITSGRPGELFF
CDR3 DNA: TGTGCCAGCAGTGCAGTCATAACTAGCGGGAGACCCGGGGAGCTGTTTTTT